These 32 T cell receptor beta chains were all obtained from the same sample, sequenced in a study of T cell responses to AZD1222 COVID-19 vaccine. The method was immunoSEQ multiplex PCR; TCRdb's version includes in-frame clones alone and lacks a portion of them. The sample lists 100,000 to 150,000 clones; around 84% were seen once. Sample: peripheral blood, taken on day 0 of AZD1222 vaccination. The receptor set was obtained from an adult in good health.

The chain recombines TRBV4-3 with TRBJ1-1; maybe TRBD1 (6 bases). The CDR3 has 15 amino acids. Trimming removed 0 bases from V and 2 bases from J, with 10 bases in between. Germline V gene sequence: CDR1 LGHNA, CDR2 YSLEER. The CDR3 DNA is TGCGCCAGCAGCCAAGATCGAGGGGGAAACACTGAAGCTTTCTTT. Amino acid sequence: CASSQDRGGNTEAFF.

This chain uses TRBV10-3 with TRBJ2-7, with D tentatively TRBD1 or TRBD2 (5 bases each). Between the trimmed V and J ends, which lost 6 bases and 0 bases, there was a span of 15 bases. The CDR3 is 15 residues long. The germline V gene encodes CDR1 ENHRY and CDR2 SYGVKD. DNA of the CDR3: TGTGCCATCAGAGCCGGGACCCCCGGCTCCTACGAGCAGTACTTC. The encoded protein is CAIRAGTPGSYEQYF.

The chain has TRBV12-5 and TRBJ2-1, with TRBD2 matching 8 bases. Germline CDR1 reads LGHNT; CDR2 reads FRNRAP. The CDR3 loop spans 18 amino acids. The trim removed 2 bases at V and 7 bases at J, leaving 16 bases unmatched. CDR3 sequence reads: CASGLTPSGTRLANEQFF. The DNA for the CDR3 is TGTGCTAGTGGTTTGACTCCCTCCGGGACTAGATTAGCGAATGAGCAGTTCTTC. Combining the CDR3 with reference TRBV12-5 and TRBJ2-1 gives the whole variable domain DARVTQTPRHKVTEMGQEVTMRCQPILGHNTVFWYRQTMMQGLELLAYFRNRAPLDDSGMPKDRFSAEMPDATLATLKIQPSEPRDSAVYFCASGLTPSGTRLANEQFFGPGTRLTVL.

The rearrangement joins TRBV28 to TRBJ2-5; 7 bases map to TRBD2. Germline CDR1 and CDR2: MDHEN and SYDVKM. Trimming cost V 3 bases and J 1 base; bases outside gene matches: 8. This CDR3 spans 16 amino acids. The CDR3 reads CASSFKLADPQETQYF. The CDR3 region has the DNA TGTGCCAGCAGTTTTAAGCTAGCGGACCCCCAAGAGACCCAGTACTTC.

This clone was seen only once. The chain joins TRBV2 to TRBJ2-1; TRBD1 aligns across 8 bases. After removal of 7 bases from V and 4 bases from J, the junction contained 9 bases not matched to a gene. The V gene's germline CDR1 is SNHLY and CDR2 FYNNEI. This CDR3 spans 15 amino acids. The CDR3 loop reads CASTDRADGYNEQFF. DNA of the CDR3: TGTGCCAGCACGGACAGGGCAGACGGGTACAATGAGCAGTTCTTC.

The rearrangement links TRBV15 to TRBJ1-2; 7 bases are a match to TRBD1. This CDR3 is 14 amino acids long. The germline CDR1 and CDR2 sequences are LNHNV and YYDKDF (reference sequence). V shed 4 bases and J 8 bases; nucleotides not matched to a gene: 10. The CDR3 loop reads CATSTKETGQGYTF. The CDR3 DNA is TGTGCCACCAGCACAAAAGAGACAGGGCAAGGCTACACCTTC. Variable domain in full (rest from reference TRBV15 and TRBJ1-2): DAMVIQNPRYQVTQFGKPVTLSCSQTLNHNVMYWYQQKSSQAPKLLFHYYDKDFNNEADTPDNFQSRRPNTSFCFLDIRSPGLGDTAMYLCATSTKETGQGYTFGSGTRLTVV.

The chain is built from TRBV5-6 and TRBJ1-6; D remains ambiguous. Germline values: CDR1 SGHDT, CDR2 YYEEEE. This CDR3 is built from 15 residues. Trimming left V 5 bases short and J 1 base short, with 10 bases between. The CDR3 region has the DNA TGTGCCAGCAGGCCCGGTTTTTCCTATAATTCACCCCTCCACTTT. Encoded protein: CASRPGFSYNSPLHF.

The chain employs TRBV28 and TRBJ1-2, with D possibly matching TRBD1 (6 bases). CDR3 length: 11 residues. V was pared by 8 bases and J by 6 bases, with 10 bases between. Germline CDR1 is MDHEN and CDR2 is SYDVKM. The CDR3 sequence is CASGGANGYTF. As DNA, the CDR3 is TGTGCCAGCGGGGGCGCGAATGGCTACACCTTC.

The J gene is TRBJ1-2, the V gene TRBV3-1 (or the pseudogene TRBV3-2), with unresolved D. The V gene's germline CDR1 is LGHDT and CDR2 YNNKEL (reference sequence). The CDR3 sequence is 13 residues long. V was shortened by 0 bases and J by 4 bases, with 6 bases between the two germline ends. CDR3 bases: TGTGCCAGCAGCCAAGATTACAGCTATGGCTACACCTTC. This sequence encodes CASSQDYSYGYTF.

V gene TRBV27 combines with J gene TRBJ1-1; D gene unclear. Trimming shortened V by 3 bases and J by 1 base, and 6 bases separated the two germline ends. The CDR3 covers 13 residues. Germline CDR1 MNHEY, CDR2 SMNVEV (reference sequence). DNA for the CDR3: TGTGCCAGCAGTTTGTTTCGGAACACTGAAGCTTTCTTT. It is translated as CASSLFRNTEAFF.

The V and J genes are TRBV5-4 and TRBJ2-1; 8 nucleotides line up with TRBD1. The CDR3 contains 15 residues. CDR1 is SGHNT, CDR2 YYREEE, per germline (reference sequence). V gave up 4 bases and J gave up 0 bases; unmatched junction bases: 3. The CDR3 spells CASSTGGNSYNEQFF. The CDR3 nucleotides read TGTGCCAGCAGCACAGGGGGAAACTCCTACAATGAGCAGTTCTTC.

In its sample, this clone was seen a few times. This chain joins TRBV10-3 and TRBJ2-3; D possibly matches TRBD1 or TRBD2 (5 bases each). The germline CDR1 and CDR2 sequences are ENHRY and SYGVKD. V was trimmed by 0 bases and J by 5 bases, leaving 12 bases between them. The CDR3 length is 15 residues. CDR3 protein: CAISESGRSGDTQYF. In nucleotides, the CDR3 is TGTGCCATCAGTGAGTCGGGACGGTCTGGAGATACGCAGTATTTT.

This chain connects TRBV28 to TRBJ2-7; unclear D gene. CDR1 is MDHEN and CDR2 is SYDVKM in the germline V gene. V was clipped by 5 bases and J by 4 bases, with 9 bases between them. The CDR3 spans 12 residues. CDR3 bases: TGTGCCAGCAGTCCGAATTTATACGAGCAGTACTTC. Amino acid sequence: CASSPNLYEQYF.

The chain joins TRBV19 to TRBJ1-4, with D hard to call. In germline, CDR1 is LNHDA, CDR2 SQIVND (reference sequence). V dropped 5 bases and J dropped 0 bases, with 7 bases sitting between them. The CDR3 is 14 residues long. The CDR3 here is CASSYSATNEKLFF. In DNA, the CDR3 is TGTGCCAGTAGTTACTCTGCAACTAATGAAAAACTGTTTTTT.

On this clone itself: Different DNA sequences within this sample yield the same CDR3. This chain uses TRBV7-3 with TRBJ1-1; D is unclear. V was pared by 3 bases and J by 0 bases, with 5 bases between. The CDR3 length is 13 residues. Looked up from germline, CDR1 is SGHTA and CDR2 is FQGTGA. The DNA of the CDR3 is TGTGCCAGCAGCTTGTCCGTGAACACTGAAGCTTTCTTT. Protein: CASSLSVNTEAFF.

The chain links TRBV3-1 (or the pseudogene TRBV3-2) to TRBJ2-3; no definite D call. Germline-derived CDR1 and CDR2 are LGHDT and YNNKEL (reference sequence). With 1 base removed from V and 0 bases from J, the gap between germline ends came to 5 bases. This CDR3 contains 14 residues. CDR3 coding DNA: TGTGCCAGCAGCCAAGGACTTAGCACAGATACGCAGTATTTT. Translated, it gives CASSQGLSTDTQYF.

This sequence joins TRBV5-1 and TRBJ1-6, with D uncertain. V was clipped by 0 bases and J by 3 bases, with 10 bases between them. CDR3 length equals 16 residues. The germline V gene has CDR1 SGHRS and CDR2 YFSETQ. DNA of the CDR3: TGCGCCAGCAGCTTGGCTGGAGGCCGCTATAATTCACCCCTCCACTTT. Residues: CASSLAGGRYNSPLHF.

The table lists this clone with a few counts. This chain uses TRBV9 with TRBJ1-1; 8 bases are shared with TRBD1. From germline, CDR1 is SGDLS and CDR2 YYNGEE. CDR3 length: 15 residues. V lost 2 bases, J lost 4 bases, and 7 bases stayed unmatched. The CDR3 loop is CASSVGAGGFTEAFF. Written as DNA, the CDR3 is TGTGCCAGCAGCGTTGGGGCAGGGGGCTTCACTGAAGCTTTCTTT.

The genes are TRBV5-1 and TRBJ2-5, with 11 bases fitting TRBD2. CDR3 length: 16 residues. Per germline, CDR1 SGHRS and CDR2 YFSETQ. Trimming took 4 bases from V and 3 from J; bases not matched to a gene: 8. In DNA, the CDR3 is TGCGCCAGCAGCGCGAGTAGCGGGGGGGCGGAAGAGACCCAGTACTTC. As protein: CASSASSGGAEETQYF.

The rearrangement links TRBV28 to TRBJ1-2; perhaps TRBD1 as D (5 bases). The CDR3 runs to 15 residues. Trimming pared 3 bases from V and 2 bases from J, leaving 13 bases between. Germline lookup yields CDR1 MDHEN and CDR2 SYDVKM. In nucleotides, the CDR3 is TGTGCCAGCAGTTTCGGAGGGGCGTTCAACTATGGCTACACCTTC. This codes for CASSFGGAFNYGYTF.

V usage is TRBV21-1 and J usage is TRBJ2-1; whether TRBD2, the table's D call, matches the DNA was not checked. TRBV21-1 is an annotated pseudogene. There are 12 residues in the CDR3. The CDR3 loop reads CDRNEFYNEQFF. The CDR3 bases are TGTGACCGCAACGAGTTCTACAATGAGCAGTTCTTC.

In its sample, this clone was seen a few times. The CDR3 DNA follows: TGTGCCAGCAGTTGGACTCTCCTCTACGAGCAGTACTTC. Translation gives CASSWTLLYEQYF. The chain couples TRBV6-2 or TRBV6-3 to TRBJ2-7; possible D gene TRBD2, 5 bases. There are 13 residues in the CDR3. In germline, CDR1 is MNHEY, CDR2 SVGEGT. Trimming left V 4 bases short and J 3 bases short, with 10 bases between.

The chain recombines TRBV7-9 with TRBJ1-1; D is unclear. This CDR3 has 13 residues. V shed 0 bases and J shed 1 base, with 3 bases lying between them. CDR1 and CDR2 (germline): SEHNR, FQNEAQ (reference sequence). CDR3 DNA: TGTGCCAGCAGCTTAGCGGAGAACACTGAAGCTTTCTTT. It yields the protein CASSLAENTEAFF.

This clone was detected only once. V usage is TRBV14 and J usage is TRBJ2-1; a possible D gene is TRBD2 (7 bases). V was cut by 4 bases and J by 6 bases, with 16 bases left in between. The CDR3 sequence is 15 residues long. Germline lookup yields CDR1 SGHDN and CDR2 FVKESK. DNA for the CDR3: TGTGCCAGCAGCCTACTGGCGGGGGCCTCCAATGAGCAGTTCTTC. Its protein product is CASSLLAGASNEQFF.

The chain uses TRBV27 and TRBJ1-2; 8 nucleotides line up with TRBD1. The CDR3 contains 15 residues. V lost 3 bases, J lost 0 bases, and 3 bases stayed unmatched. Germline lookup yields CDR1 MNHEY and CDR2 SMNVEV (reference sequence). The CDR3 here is CASSFQGAPNYGYTF. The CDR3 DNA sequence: TGTGCCAGCAGTTTCCAGGGGGCTCCTAACTATGGCTACACCTTC.

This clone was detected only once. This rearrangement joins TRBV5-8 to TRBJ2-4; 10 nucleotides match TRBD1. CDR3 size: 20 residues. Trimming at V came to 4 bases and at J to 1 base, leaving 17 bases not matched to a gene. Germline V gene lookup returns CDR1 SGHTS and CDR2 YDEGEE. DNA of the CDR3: TGTGCCAGCAGCCCACAGTTGACGCGGACAGGGGGTTTCGCCAAAAACATTCAGTACTTC. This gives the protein CASSPQLTRTGGFAKNIQYF.

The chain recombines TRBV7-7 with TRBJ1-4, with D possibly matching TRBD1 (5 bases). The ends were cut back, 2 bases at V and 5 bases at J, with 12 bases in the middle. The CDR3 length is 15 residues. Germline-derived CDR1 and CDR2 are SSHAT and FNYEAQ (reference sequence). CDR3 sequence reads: CASSLHRGRNEKLFF. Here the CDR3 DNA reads TGTGCCAGCAGCTTACACCGGGGCAGAAATGAAAAACTGTTTTTT.

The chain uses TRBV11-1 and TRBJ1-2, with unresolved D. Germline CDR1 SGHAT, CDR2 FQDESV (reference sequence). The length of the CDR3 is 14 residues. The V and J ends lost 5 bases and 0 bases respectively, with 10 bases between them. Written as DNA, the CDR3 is TGTGCCAGCAGCCCGCGGACGGCTAACTATGGCTACACCTTC. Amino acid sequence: CASSPRTANYGYTF. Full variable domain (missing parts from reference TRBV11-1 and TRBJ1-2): EAEVAQSPRYKITEKSQAVAFWCDPISGHATLYWYRQILGQGPELLVQFQDESVVDDSQLPKDRFSAERLKGVDSTLKIQPAELGDSAMYLCASSPRTANYGYTFGSGTRLTVV.

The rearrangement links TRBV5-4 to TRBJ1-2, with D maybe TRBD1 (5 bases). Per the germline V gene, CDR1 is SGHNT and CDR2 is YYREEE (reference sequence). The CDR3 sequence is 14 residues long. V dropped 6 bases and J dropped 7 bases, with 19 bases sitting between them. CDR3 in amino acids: CASNTDGGWGGYTF. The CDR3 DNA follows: TGTGCCAGCAATACCGACGGGGGTTGGGGTGGCTACACCTTC.

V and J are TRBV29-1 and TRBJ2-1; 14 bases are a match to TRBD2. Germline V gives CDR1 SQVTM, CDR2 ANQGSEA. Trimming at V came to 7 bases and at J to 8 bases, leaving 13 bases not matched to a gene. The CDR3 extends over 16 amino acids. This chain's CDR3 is CSAQGTSGRIWDEQFF. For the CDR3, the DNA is TGCAGCGCCCAGGGGACTAGCGGGAGAATTTGGGATGAGCAGTTCTTC.

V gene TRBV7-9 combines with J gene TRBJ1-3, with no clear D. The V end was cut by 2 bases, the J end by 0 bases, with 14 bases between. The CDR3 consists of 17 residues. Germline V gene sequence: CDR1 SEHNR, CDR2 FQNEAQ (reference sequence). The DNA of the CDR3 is TGTGCCAGCAGCTTACACTCAATTACTCTCTCTGGAAACACCATATATTTT. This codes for CASSLHSITLSGNTIYF.

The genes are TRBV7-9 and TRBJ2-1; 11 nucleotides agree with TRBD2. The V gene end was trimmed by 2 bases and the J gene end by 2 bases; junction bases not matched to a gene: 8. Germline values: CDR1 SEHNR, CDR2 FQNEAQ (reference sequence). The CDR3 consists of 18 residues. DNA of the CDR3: TGTGCCAGCAGCTTAAAGGGCCCTAGCGGGGGGACCTACAATGAGCAGTTCTTC. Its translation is CASSLKGPSGGTYNEQFF.